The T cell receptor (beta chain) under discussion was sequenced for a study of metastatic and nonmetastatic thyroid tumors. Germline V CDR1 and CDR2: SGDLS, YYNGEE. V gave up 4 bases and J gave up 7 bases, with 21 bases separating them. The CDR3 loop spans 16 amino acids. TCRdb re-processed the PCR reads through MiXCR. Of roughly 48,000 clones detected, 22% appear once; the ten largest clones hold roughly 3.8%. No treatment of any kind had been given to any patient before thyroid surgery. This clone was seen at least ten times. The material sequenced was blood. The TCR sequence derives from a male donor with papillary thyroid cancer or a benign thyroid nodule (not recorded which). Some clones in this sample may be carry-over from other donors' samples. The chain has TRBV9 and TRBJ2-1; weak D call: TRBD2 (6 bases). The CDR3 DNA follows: TGTGCCAGCAGCATCAAGACGGGGGTTCCACCAAATGAGCAGTTCTTC. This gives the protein CASSIKTGVPPNEQFF. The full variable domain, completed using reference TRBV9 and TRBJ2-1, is DSGVTQTPKHLITATGQRVTLRCSPRSGDLSVYWYQQSLDQGLQFLIQYYNGEERAKGNILERFSAQQFPDLHSELNLSSLELGDSALYFCASSIKTGVPPNEQFFGPGTRLTVL.